A selection of T cell receptor beta chains follows, all from one sample in a study of long-term antiretroviral therapy in people with HIV. Method: immunoSEQ multiplex PCR; TCRdb's copy keeps in-frame clones and lacks some. The table includes approximately 33,000 clones, roughly four fifths detected once. The specimen comprised unsorted PBMCs, sampled 0.4 years before starting antiretroviral therapy. Receptors were obtained from a man aged 18 to 35 with HIV. The CDR3 runs from the conserved cysteine through the conserved F or W. Each record gives: V gene, D gene, J gene, clone size, CDR3 protein, CDR3 DNA. The D gene is left open where the match is weak. Size values are once, few and many counts, or a class for expanded clones, and some rows have none.

TRBV29-1	.	TRBJ2-4	.	CSVARALGDKNIQYF	TGCAGCGTTGCTCGGGCGCTTGGAGACAAAAACATTCAGTACTTC
TRBV5-1	.	TRBJ2-2	few	CASSLEARPNTGELFF	TGCGCCAGCAGCTTGGAGGCTCGCCCGAACACCGGGGAGCTGTTTTTT
TRBV7-9	TRBD1	TRBJ1-3	.	CASSEWTGLTGNTIYF	TGTGCCAGCAGCGAATGGACAGGTTTAACTGGAAACACCATATATTTT
TRBV30	TRBD1	TRBJ2-7	.	CAWSLTSGTDFEQYF	TGTGCCTGGAGTCTAACCTCCGGGACAGATTTCGAGCAGTACTTC
TRBV5-4	.	TRBJ1-1	few	CASSFGSPGGLNTEAFF	TGTGCCAGCAGCTTTGGATCCCCGGGGGGCTTGAACACTGAAGCTTTCTTT
TRBV7-2	TRBD1	TRBJ2-7	.	CASSLGRGRYEQYF	TGTGCCAGCAGCTTAGGCAGGGGGCGATACGAGCAGTACTTC
TRBV30	TRBD1	TRBJ2-1	.	CAWSLRTGAYNEQFF	TGTGCCTGGAGTCTCCGGACAGGGGCCTACAATGAGCAGTTCTTC
TRBV30	.	TRBJ2-7	.	CAWSTLLGQYF	TGTGCCTGGAGTACCCTTCTAGGGCAGTACTTC
TRBV9	.	TRBJ1-1	.	CASSFGRDTEAFF	TGTGCCAGCAGTTTTGGACGGGACACTGAAGCTTTCTTT
TRBV11-2	.	TRBJ2-7	.	CASSRGFIYEQYF	TGTGCCAGCAGCCGGGGGTTTATCTACGAGCAGTACTTC
TRBV6-5	TRBD1	TRBJ1-6	few	CASRRDSNSPLHF	TGTGCCAGCCGACGGGACAGCAATTCACCCCTCCACTTT
TRBV7-3	TRBD2	TRBJ2-2	.	CASSFGIAGGRTGELFF	TGTGCCAGCAGCTTCGGGATAGCGGGAGGGCGAACCGGGGAGCTGTTTTTT
TRBV5-1	.	TRBJ2-1	.	CASSSGGDNEQFF	TGCGCCAGCAGCTCCGGAGGGGACAATGAGCAGTTCTTC
TRBV5-4	.	TRBJ2-7	.	CASSAGFLEQYF	TGTGCCAGCAGCGCCGGCTTCCTCGAGCAGTACTTC
TRBV20-1	.	TRBJ2-1	.	CSATGRNEQFF	TGCAGTGCTACGGGCCGGAATGAGCAGTTCTTC
TRBV19	.	TRBJ2-2	.	CASSLIWVGEDNTGELFF	TGTGCCAGTAGCCTTATCTGGGTGGGGGAGGACAACACCGGGGAGCTGTTTTTT
TRBV5-1	.	TRBJ2-7	.	CASSFRPSPAEQYF	TGCGCCAGCAGCTTTCGGCCTTCCCCAGCCGAGCAGTACTTC
TRBV27	TRBD1	TRBJ1-1	.	CASGQGHTEAFF	TGTGCCAGTGGACAGGGACACACTGAAGCTTTCTTT
TRBV13	.	TRBJ2-1	.	CASSLGDQRAEQFF	TGTGCCAGCAGCTTAGGAGACCAGAGAGCTGAGCAGTTCTTC
TRBV6-5	TRBD2	TRBJ2-1	.	CASTKSGTTNNEQFF	TGTGCCAGCACTAAATCCGGGACTACAAACAATGAGCAGTTCTTC
TRBV30	.	TRBJ2-7	once	CAWSVLALVRPYEQYF	TGTGCCTGGAGTGTCTTAGCTCTGGTGCGTCCCTACGAGCAGTACTTC
TRBV2	.	TRBJ2-7	.	CASSESQGSYEQYF	TGTGCCAGCAGTGAGTCACAGGGTTCCTACGAGCAGTACTTC
TRBV7-9	.	TRBJ2-2	few	CASSSPGQVENTGELFF	TGTGCCAGCAGCTCACCCGGGCAGGTCGAGAACACCGGGGAGCTGTTTTTT
TRBV5-5	TRBD2	TRBJ2-1	.	CASSFGAGELREQFF	TGTGCCAGCAGCTTTGGGGCGGGGGAGCTCCGGGAGCAGTTCTTC
TRBV6-6	.	TRBJ1-2	.	CASSYSGGESYGYTF	TGTGCCAGCAGTTACTCGGGCGGGGAAAGCTATGGCTACACCTTC
TRBV28	.	TRBJ2-7	few	CASSFWDGSYEQYF	TGTGCCAGCAGTTTCTGGGACGGTTCCTACGAGCAGTACTTC
TRBV19	.	TRBJ2-5	.	CASMAPTWTQYF	TGTGCCAGTATGGCCCCTACGTGGACCCAGTACTTC
TRBV11-2	.	TRBJ2-1	.	CASSLDLAVAYNEQFF	TGTGCCAGCAGCTTAGATTTAGCGGTCGCCTACAATGAGCAGTTCTTC